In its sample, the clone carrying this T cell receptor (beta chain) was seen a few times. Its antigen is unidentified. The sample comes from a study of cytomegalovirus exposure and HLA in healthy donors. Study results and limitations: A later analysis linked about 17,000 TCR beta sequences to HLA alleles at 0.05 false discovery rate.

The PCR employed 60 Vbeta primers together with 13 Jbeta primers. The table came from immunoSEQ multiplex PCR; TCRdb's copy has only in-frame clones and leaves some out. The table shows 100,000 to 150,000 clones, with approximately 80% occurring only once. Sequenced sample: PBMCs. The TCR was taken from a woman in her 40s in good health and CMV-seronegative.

CDR3 sequence reads: CASSDYLHGGRFDRTQYF. The CDR3 DNA is TGTGCCAGCAGCGACTACCTGCACGGGGGGCGTTTTGATCGTACGCAGTATTTT. V usage is TRBV5-4 and J usage is TRBJ2-3; D might be TRBD2 (7 bases). The CDR3 is made up of 18 amino acids. CDR1 SGHNT and CDR2 YYREEE come from the germline V gene (reference sequence). V was shortened by 4 bases and J by 8 bases, with 29 bases between the two germline ends.